The entry below describes one TCR beta chain. Antigen unknown. Relative to the germline gene, one junction end is altered; a read error may explain this. This entry is derived from a study of cytomegalovirus exposure and HLA in healthy donors. Study-level information: Clustering assigned 70% to 90% of the roughly 420 genotyped donors to the Caucasian-associated ancestry cluster.

The germline V gene has CDR1 MNHEY and CDR2 SMNVEV (reference sequence). The length of the CDR3 is 14 residues. Whole-study results and caveats: In vitro, three CMV-associated chains proved specific for CMV antigens. Listed as cytomegalovirus-associated were 150 to 200 TCR beta chains. Later analysis showed most CMV-associated TCR beta chains appearing HLA-restricted.

The PCR used 60 Vbeta and 13 Jbeta primers. Generated by immunoSEQ multiplex PCR, the TCRdb table keeps only in-frame clones and is missing some. The data show approximately 150,000 clones, roughly 81% seen once. The chain links TRBV27 to TRBJ1-2, with D possibly matching TRBD1 (5 bases). The TCR originated in a man younger than 40 in good health and CMV-seropositive. The sequencing sample was made of PBMCs. DNA for the CDR3: TGTGCCGGCAGTCCCGTTAGGGGCCGCTATGGCTACACCTTC. It yields the protein CAGSPVRGRYGYTF.